A selection of T cell receptor beta chains follows, all from one sample in a study of radiotherapy plus CTLA-4 blockade in lung cancer. Some clones are missing from TCRdb's copy, which holds only in-frame ones; the method was immunoSEQ multiplex PCR. This sample has 43,000 or so clones; roughly four fifths occur once, and the top ten carry roughly 3.5%. Sample: peripheral blood, taken from a patient treated with radiotherapy plus ipilimumab. These receptors originate from a human donor with non-small cell lung cancer who had a complete response to radiotherapy plus ipilimumab. Both conserved end residues are part of each CDR3. A D gene is named only where the DNA matches it firmly. Clone sizes are given selectively: once, few, many, or a class where the clone is expanded.

J gene | D gene | V gene | clone size | CDR3 DNA | CDR3 protein
TRBJ2-7 | TRBD1 | TRBV9 | . | TGTGCCAGCAGCGTATCAGACAGGGACTACGAGCAGTACTTC | CASSVSDRDYEQYF
TRBJ2-1 | . | TRBV7-3 | few | TGTGCCAGCAGCTTAAGCCCGGCTAGCGATTACAATGAGCAGTTCTTC | CASSLSPASDYNEQFF
TRBJ2-4 | TRBD1 | TRBV7-3 | . | TGTGCCAGCAGCGCCGACAGGGTTGGCATTCAGTACTTC | CASSADRVGIQYF
TRBJ1-6 | TRBD1 | TRBV5-1 | few | TGCGCCAGCAGCCAGGGACAGTCGAATTCACCCCTCCACTTT | CASSQGQSNSPLHF
TRBJ2-1 | . | TRBV4-2 | . | TGTGCCAGCAGCCAAAATGTTCTAGGTAGGCGCGATGAGCAGTTCTTC | CASSQNVLGRRDEQFF
TRBJ2-7 | . | TRBV6-4 | . | TGTGCCAGCAGTGCGATTCAGGGAGGCGAGCAGTACTTC | CASSAIQGGEQYF
TRBJ2-7 | . | TRBV10-2 | . | TGCGCCAGCAGTGAGCTAGGGGGTTTCGACGAGCAGTACTTC | CASSELGGFDEQYF
TRBJ2-1 | . | TRBV28 | . | TGTGCCAGCAGTTTCTATCAGGGATTGGAGCAGTTCTTC | CASSFYQGLEQFF
TRBJ2-5 | . | TRBV5-1 | . | TGCGCCAGCAGCTTCCGACAGAGATTAAAAGAGACCCAGTACTTC | CASSFRQRLKETQYF
TRBJ2-1 | . | TRBV7-3 | . | TGTGCCAGCAGCTTAAGTTCCCTCAATGAGCAGTTCTTC | CASSLSSLNEQFF
TRBJ1-5 | TRBD1 | TRBV2 | . | TGTGCCAGCAGTGACTTATACCTGACAGGGGAGGCTCAGCCCCAGCATTTT | CASSDLYLTGEAQPQHF
TRBJ1-3 | TRBD1 | TRBV29-1 | . | TGCAGCGTGGGGACAGGGCAAGGGACCATATATTTT | CSVGTGQGTIYF
TRBJ2-1 | TRBD1 | TRBV7-4 | . | TGTGCCAGCAGCATGGGGACAGGCTCCTACAATGAGCAGTTCTTC | CASSMGTGSYNEQFF
TRBJ1-2 | TRBD1 | TRBV7-9 | few | TGTGCCAGCAGCCGACAGGGTGGCTACACCTTC | CASSRQGGYTF
TRBJ2-1 | . | TRBV7-6 | . | TGTGCCAGCAGCTCCTTCCAGGGGGGTTACAATGAGCAGTTCTTC | CASSSFQGGYNEQFF
TRBJ1-2 | . | TRBV6-1 | . | TGTGCCAGCAGTGAAGCCGGCGCGGGGGTAGTTCAGGGGTTAAACTATGGCTACACCTTC | CASSEAGAGVVQGLNYGYTF
TRBJ2-2 | . | TRBV5-1 | . | TGCGCCAGCAGCTTTTTGGCGGCGAACACCGGGGAGCTGTTTTTT | CASSFLAANTGELFF
TRBJ2-7 | . | TRBV9 | few | TGTGCCAGCAGCGTAGAGGCGGGTATGACTCGGTACGAGCAGTACTTC | CASSVEAGMTRYEQYF
TRBJ1-5 | . | TRBV6-6 | . | TGTGCCAGCAGTTACTCGGGCAGGGGCCAGCCCCAGCATTTT | CASSYSGRGQPQHF
TRBJ1-3 | . | TRBV14 | few | TGTGCCAGCAGCCGTTTGACAGTTTCTGGAAACACCATATATTTT | CASSRLTVSGNTIYF
TRBJ2-7 | . | TRBV5-1 | . | TGCGCCAGCAGCTTCGGCAGGGCCAACGAGCAGTACTTC | CASSFGRANEQYF
TRBJ2-7 | TRBD2 | TRBV19 | . | TGTGCCAGCCGACTAGCGGGGTCCTACGAGCAGTACTTC | CASRLAGSYEQYF
TRBJ2-2 | . | TRBV14 | . | TGTGCCAGCAGCCAGGACAGATACACCGGGGAGCTGTTTTTT | CASSQDRYTGELFF
TRBJ2-6 | . | TRBV6-6 | . | TGTGCCAGCAGTTTCTTCCCAGGGACTGGGGCCAACGTCCTGACTTTC | CASSFFPGTGANVLTF
TRBJ2-7 | TRBD2 | TRBV30 | . | TGTGCCTGGAGGGGAGCGGGAGCCTCCTACGAGCAGTACTTC | CAWRGAGASYEQYF
TRBJ2-1 | TRBD2 | TRBV6-6 | . | TGTGCCAGCAGTTACTTAGCGGGGGGGGCCAATGAGCAGTTCTTC | CASSYLAGGANEQFF
TRBJ1-2 | . | TRBV4-1 | medium-sized | TGCGCCAGCAGCCAGGGGGGATCCCGAGGGAACTATGGCTACACCTTC | CASSQGGSRGNYGYTF
TRBJ1-6 | TRBD1 | TRBV7-9 | few | TGTGCCAGCAGCATCCGGACAGGCGGGAATTCACCCCTCCACTTT | CASSIRTGGNSPLHF
TRBJ1-6 | . | TRBV9 | . | TGTGCCAGCAGCATGACAGGCCTAAATTCACCCCTCCACTTT | CASSMTGLNSPLHF
TRBJ2-3 | . | TRBV5-1 | . | TGCGCCAGCAGCTTGTTTGGGGGCCCTAGCACAGATACGCAGTATTTT | CASSLFGGPSTDTQYF
TRBJ1-5 | . | TRBV6-5 | . | TGTGCCAGCAGGTCAAGCCCTACCGATCAGCCCCAGCATTTT | CASRSSPTDQPQHF
TRBJ1-3 | . | TRBV29-1 | once | TGCAGCGTTTCAGGGGATGGAAACACCATATATTTT | CSVSGDGNTIYF
TRBJ2-2 | . | TRBV1 | . | TGCACCAGCAGCCAAGTTTCACAGCCGAACACCGGGGAGCTGTTTTTT | CTSSQVSQPNTGELFF
TRBJ2-1 | . | TRBV2 | few | TGTGCCAGCAGCCTCCAGCAGGGCGCCTGGGGTGAGCAGTTCTTC | CASSLQQGAWGEQFF
TRBJ1-2 | . | TRBV29-1 | . | TGCAGCGTCCGGGAGGGAGGCTACACCTTC | CSVREGGYTF
TRBJ2-7 | TRBD1 | TRBV6-6 | . | TGTGCCAGCAGTTACACCCTTAGACAGGGTAACGAGCAGTACTTC | CASSYTLRQGNEQYF
TRBJ1-4 | TRBD1 | TRBV25-1 | . | TGTGCCAGCAGTGAATATGAAGGAGGGACAGGGTATGAAAAACTGTTTTTT | CASSEYEGGTGYEKLFF
TRBJ2-3 | TRBD1 | TRBV29-1 | . | TGCAGCGTAGGGACAGGGGGCGCTTCTACGCAGTATTTT | CSVGTGGASTQYF
TRBJ2-7 | . | TRBV19 | . | TGTGCCAGTAGTATACAGGGCCGAGCCTACGAGCAGTACTTC | CASSIQGRAYEQYF
TRBJ2-7 | . | TRBV11-2 | . | TGTGCCAGCAGCTTAGTCGGGGAGCAGTACTTC | CASSLVGEQYF
TRBJ2-3 | TRBD2 | TRBV2 | . | TGTGCCAGCAGAAGACTAGCGGGGTTCACAGATACGCAGTATTTT | CASRRLAGFTDTQYF
TRBJ1-1 | . | TRBV5-1 | . | TGCGCCAGCAGCTTGCCCTCCTCGACAGTCGGTGGCGCTTTCTTT | CASSLPSSTVGGAFF
TRBJ2-3 | . | TRBV18 | . | TGTGCCAGCTCACCACCCGGCGGCAGGGAAGGCGATACGCAGTATTTT | CASSPPGGREGDTQYF
TRBJ2-1 | TRBD2 | TRBV5-4 | . | TGTGCCAGCAGCTTCGGGGCGACTAGCGGGGGCAATGAGCAGTTCTTC | CASSFGATSGGNEQFF
TRBJ2-7 | TRBD2 | TRBV6-1 | . | TGTGCCAGCAGTGGTCTGGGACTAGCGGGGCTCTACGAGCAGTACTTC | CASSGLGLAGLYEQYF
TRBJ2-1 | . | TRBV23-1 | . | TGCGCCAGCAGTCAAAAGACAGACAATGAGCAGTTCTTC | CASSQKTDNEQFF
TRBJ2-2 | . | TRBV19 | . | TGTGCCAGTAGTATAGGGGGCTCGACCGGGGAGCTGTTTTTT | CASSIGGSTGELFF
TRBJ1-3 | . | TRBV9 | . | TGTGCCAGCAGCGTAGTGGGGGGTTATGGAAACACCATATATTTT | CASSVVGGYGNTIYF
TRBJ2-1 | TRBD1 | TRBV7-4 | . | TGTGCCAGCAGCTTAGAGGGGGCCCTCTCCTACAATGAGCAGTTCTTC | CASSLEGALSYNEQFF
TRBJ1-1 | . | TRBV14 | . | TGTGCCAGCAGACCCTCGGGGGGCACTGAAGCTTTCTTT | CASRPSGGTEAFF
TRBJ1-2 | TRBD1 | TRBV30 | . | TGTGCCCATGGAGGGGGACAGGGAAAAATGGCTAGCTATGGCTACACCTTC | CAHGGGQGKMASYGYTF
TRBJ1-1 | . | TRBV18 | . | TGTGCCAGCTCACCGAAGACAGTTCCGAACACTGAAGCTTTCTTT | CASSPKTVPNTEAFF
TRBJ2-2 | TRBD1 | TRBV2 | once | TGTGCCAGCAGATTACAGGGGACCGGGGAGCTGTTTTTT | CASRLQGTGELFF
TRBJ2-1 | . | TRBV2 | . | TGTGCCAGCAGTGAGGCTAGCGAGAAACTCGGTGAGCAGTTCTTC | CASSEASEKLGEQFF
TRBJ2-2 | TRBD2 | TRBV6-1 | . | TGTGCCAGCAGGAGTAGCGGGGGGCCACCCGGGGAGCTGTTTTTT | CASRSSGGPPGELFF
TRBJ2-7 | TRBD2 | TRBV27 | . | TGTGCCAGCAGGGGGACTAGCGGCCCTAATTCCTACGAGCAGTACTTC | CASRGTSGPNSYEQYF
TRBJ1-1 | . | TRBV5-4 | . | TGTGCCAGCAGCTCCCGGGACAAGAACACTGAAGCTTTCTTT | CASSSRDKNTEAFF